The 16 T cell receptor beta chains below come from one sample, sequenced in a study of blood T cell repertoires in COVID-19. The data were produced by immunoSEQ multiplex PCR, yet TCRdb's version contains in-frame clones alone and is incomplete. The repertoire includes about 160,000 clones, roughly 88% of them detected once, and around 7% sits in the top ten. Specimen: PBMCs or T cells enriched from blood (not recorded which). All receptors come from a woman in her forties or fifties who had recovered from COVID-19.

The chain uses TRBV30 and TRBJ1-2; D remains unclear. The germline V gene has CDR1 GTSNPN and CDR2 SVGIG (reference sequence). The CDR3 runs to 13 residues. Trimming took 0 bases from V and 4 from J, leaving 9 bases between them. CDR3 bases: TGTGCCTGGAGTGTAGCATCTGGCTATGGCTACACCTTC. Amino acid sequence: CAWSVASGYGYTF. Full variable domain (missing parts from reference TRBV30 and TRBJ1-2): SQTIHQWPATLVQPVGSPLSLECTVEGTSNPNLYWYRQAAGRGLQLLFYSVGIGQISSEVPQNLSASRPQDRQFILSSKKLLLSDSGFYLCAWSVASGYGYTFGSGTRLTVV.

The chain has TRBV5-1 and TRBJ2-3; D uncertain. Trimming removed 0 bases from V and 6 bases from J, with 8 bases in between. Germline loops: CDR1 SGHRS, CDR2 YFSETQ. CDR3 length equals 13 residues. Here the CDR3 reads CASSLGDWDTQYF. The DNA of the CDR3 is TGCGCCAGCAGCTTGGGCGACTGGGATACGCAGTATTTT.

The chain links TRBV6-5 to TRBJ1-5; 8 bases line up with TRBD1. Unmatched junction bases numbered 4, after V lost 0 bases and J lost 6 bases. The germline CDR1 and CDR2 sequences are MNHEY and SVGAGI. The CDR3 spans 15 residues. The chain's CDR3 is CASSYSAGGGQPQHF. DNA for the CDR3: TGTGCCAGCAGTTACTCTGCAGGGGGCGGTCAGCCCCAGCATTTT.

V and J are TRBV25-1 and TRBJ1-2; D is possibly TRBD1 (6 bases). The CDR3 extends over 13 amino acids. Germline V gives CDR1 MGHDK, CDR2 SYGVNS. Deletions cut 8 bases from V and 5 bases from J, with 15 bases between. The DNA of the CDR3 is TGTGCCAGCGCCTATGCAGGGGCGTATGGCTACACCTTC. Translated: CASAYAGAYGYTF.

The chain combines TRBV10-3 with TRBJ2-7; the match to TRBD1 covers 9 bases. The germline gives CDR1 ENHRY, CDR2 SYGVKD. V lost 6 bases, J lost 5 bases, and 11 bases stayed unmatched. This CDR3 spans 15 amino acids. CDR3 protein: CAIRRAGQGSHEQYF. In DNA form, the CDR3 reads TGTGCCATCAGGAGAGCGGGACAGGGAAGCCACGAGCAGTACTTC.

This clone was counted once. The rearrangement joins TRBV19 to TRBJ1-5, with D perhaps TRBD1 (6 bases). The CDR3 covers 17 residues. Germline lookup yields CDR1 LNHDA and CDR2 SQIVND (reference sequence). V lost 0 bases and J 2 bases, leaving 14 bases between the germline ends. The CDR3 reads CASSIDRNRARNQPQHF. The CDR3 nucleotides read TGTGCCAGTAGTATAGATCGAAACAGGGCGCGCAATCAGCCCCAGCATTTT.

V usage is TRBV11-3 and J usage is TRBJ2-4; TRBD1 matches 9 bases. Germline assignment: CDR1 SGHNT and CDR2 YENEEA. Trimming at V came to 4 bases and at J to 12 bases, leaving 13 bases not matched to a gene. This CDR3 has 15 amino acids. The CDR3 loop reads CASSSFTDRGSYQYF. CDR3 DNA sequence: TGTGCCAGCAGCTCCTTCACGGACAGGGGATCCTATCAGTACTTC.

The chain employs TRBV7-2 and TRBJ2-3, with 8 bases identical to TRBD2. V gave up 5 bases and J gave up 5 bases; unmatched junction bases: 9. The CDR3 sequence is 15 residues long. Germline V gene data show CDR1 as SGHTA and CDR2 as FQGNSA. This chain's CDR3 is CASSPRTSIGDTQYF. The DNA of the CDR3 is TGTGCCAGCAGCCCACGGACTAGCATTGGAGATACGCAGTATTTT.

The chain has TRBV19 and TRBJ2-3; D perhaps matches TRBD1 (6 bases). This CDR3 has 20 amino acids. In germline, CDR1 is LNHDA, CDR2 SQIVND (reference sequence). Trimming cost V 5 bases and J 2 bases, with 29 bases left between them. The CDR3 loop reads CASSLFISSRDKFVTDTQYF. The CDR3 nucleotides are TGTGCCAGTAGTCTGTTCATAAGCAGCAGGGACAAGTTTGTCACAGATACGCAGTATTTT.

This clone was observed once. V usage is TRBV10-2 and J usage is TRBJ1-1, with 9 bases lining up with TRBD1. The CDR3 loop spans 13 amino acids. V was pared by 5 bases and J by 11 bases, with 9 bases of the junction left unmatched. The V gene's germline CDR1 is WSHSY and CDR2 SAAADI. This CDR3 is CASSRQGQGWAFF. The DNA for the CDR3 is TGCGCCAGCAGTCGCCAGGGACAGGGATGGGCTTTCTTT.

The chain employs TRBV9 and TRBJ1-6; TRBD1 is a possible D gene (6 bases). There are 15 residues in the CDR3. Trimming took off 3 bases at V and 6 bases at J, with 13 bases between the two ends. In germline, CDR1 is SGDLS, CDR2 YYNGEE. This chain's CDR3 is CASSGGTPANSPLHF. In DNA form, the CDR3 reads TGTGCCAGCAGCGGGGGGACACCTGCTAATTCACCCCTCCACTTT.

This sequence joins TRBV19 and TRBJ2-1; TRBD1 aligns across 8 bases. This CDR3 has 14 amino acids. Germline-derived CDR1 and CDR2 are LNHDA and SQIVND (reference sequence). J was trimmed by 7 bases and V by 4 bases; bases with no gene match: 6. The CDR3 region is CASSTDRVRNEQFF. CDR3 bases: TGTGCCAGTAGTACGGACAGGGTCCGGAATGAGCAGTTCTTC.

The CDR3 DNA follows: TGTGCCAGCAGCAAAGGAGGCTTAGATGAAAAACTGTTTTTT. Translation: CASSKGGLDEKLFF. This rearrangement joins TRBV21-1 to TRBJ1-4. TRBV21-1 is deemed a pseudogene. This CDR3 comprises 14 residues.

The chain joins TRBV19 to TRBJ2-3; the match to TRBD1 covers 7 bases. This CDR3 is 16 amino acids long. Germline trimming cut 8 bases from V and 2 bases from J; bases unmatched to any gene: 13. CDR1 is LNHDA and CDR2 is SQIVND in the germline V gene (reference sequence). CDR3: CASHPEGAGPTDTQYF. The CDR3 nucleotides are TGTGCCAGTCACCCCGAGGGGGCGGGTCCCACAGATACGCAGTATTTT.

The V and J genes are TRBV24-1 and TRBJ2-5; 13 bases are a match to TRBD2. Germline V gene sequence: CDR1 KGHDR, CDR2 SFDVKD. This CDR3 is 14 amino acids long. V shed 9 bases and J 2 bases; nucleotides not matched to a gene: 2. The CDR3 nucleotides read TGTGCCACCGGACTAGCGGGGGCTCAAGAGACCCAGTACTTC. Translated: CATGLAGAQETQYF.

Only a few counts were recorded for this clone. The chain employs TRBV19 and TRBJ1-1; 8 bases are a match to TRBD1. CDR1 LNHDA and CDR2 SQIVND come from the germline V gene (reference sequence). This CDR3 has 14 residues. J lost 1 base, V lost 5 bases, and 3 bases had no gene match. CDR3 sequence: CASSVQGANTEAFF. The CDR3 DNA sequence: TGTGCCAGTAGTGTCCAGGGGGCGAACACTGAAGCTTTCTTT. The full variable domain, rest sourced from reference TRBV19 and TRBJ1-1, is DGGITQSPKYLFRKEGQNVTLSCEQNLNHDAMYWYRQDPGQGLRLIYYSQIVNDFQKGDIAEGYSVSREKKESFPLTVTSAQKNPTAFYLCASSVQGANTEAFFGQGTRLTVV.